This T cell receptor (beta chain) derives from a study of identical twins. Trimming removed 4 bases from V and 12 bases from J; junction bases left unmatched: 14. In germline, CDR1 is LGHDT, CDR2 YNNKEL (reference sequence). CDR3 size: 14 residues. TCRdb re-called the 5' RACE reads with MiXCR, one entry per CDR3 protein. This table holds fewer than 500,000 distinct CDR3 sequences, 20% to 25% found once. Separately, the same data were catalogued under a study of T cells expressing NK-cell markers. That report adds: Over 5 donors carried dominant NKG2C+ clonotypes that made up roughly 1.0-7.0% of their CD8+ T cells.

The chain couples TRBV3-1 to TRBJ1-2; TRBD1 agrees at 7 bases. The TCR comes from a woman aged 18-29 years in good health. The sample taken for sequencing was CD4+ T cells sorted from blood. The CDR3 coding sequence is TGTGCCAGCAGCCTTCCGGGATCTCCAGGGGGAAACACCTTC. It codes for CASSLPGSPGGNTF.